The 26 T cell receptor beta chains below come from one sample, sequenced in a study of T cells after yellow fever vaccination. TCRdb re-called the 5' RACE reads through MiXCR, storing one row per CDR3 protein. The table has 340,000 or so distinct CDR3 sequences, approximately 12% seen once; the top ten hold roughly 3%. The sequencing used CD4+ T cells sorted from PBMCs, collected 15 days after the yellow fever booster vaccination. The receptor set was obtained from a man in his late teens or twenties who received the YFV17D yellow fever vaccine.

The chain recombines TRBV4-3 with TRBJ2-7; 7 bases align to TRBD1. CDR1 is LGHNA, CDR2 YSLEER, per germline. The J segment lost 1 base and the V segment lost 5 bases, leaving 5 bases of the junction unmatched. The CDR3 is 14 amino acids. CDR3 region: CASSERQGSYEQYF. CDR3 in DNA: TGCGCCAGCAGCGAAAGACAGGGATCCTACGAGCAGTACTTC.

This clonotype has a single count. The rearrangement joins TRBV7-9 to TRBJ1-2; TRBD1 might be the D (5 bases). The CDR3 contains 13 residues. Trimming removed 7 bases at V and 4 bases at J, with 13 bases between. Germline CDR1 is SEHNR and CDR2 is FQNEAQ (reference sequence). CDR3 residues: CASTVGPPYGYTF. The DNA of the CDR3 is TGTGCCAGCACCGTGGGACCGCCCTATGGCTACACCTTC.

The V gene is TRBV27, the J gene TRBJ1-2; maybe TRBD1 (5 bases). The germline V gene encodes CDR1 MNHEY and CDR2 SMNVEV (reference sequence). Trimming removed 0 bases at V and 8 bases at J, with 13 bases between. This CDR3 spans 14 amino acids. CDR3 DNA: TGTGCCAGCAGTTTATCGGGACGAGGGGAAGGCTACACCTTC. This translates into CASSLSGRGEGYTF.

The J gene is TRBJ1-5, the V gene TRBV19, with 9 positions matching TRBD1. CDR1 LNHDA and CDR2 SQIVND come from the germline V gene (reference sequence). Unmatched junction bases numbered 10, after V lost 9 bases and J lost 7 bases. CDR3 length equals 14 residues. The CDR3 spells CASTDRGREQPQHF. In DNA form, the CDR3 reads TGTGCCAGCACGGACAGGGGAAGGGAACAGCCCCAGCATTTT.

The chain uses TRBV19 and TRBJ1-2; 8 bases match TRBD1. Germline V gene sequence: CDR1 LNHDA, CDR2 SQIVND (reference sequence). This CDR3 comprises 16 residues. J gave up 4 bases and V 11 bases, and 18 bases lay outside the gene matches. In nucleotides, the CDR3 is TGTGCCTCCGCGGACCATTGGGCAGGGGGCGCCTATGGCTACACCTTC. The encoded protein is CASADHWAGGAYGYTF.

This chain uses TRBV28 with TRBJ2-5, with TRBD1 identical over 7 bases. Germline trimming cut 4 bases from V and 4 bases from J; bases unmatched to any gene: 3. CDR3 length: 13 amino acids. Germline V gene lookup returns CDR1 MDHEN and CDR2 SYDVKM. CDR3 sequence: CASSYGDRETQYF. The CDR3 DNA reads TGTGCCAGCAGTTACGGGGACAGAGAGACCCAGTACTTC.

In this sample, this clonotype turned up a few times. The rearrangement uses TRBV30 and TRBJ2-7; TRBD1 matches at 8 bases. V shed 6 bases and J 7 bases; nucleotides not matched to a gene: 5. Germline CDR1 GTSNPN, CDR2 SVGIG (reference sequence). This CDR3 is 11 amino acids long. The CDR3 region has the DNA TGTGCCTGTGACAGGGGTAGAGAGCAGTACTTC. This encodes CACDRGREQYF.

This clonotype has at least ten counts. The junction departs from the called germline gene at one end, perhaps through a read error. The CDR3 DNA follows: TGTGCCATCGGGGAACAGCAAGAGGCCCAGTACTTC. Its protein is CAIGEQQEAQYF. The chain joins TRBV10-3 to TRBJ2-5; D not resolved. Germline assignment: CDR1 ENHRY and CDR2 SYGVKD. This CDR3 has 12 residues.

The chain is built from TRBV7-2 and TRBJ2-2; the match to TRBD2 covers 8 bases. V was pared by 5 bases and J by 11 bases, with 7 bases of the junction left unmatched. Germline loops: CDR1 SGHTA, CDR2 FQGNSA. The CDR3 totals 13 residues. The CDR3 DNA sequence: TGTGCCAGCAGCCGACTCTTAGCGGGAGAGCTGTTTTTT. This encodes CASSRLLAGELFF.

V usage is TRBV5-1 and J usage is TRBJ2-1; D call uncertain. This CDR3 is built from 14 residues. Per germline, CDR1 SGHRS and CDR2 YFSETQ. The germline V and J ends were trimmed by 3 bases and 0 bases, with 7 bases remaining between them. In nucleotides, the CDR3 is TGCGCCAGCAGCTCCTCCGGCTCCTACAATGAGCAGTTCTTC. Protein: CASSSSGSYNEQFF.

The V call is TRBV10-3, the J call TRBJ2-3, with no clear D. Germline V lookup: CDR1 ENHRY, CDR2 SYGVKD. The CDR3 extends over 14 amino acids. V was pared by 4 bases and J by 1 base, with 9 bases between. CDR3 sequence reads: CAISVLRGTDTQYF. Written as DNA, the CDR3 is TGTGCCATCAGTGTGCTACGGGGCACAGATACGCAGTATTTT.

This clonotype was seen a handful of times. The V call is TRBV5-1, the J call TRBJ1-1; D gene ambiguous. Germline V lookup: CDR1 SGHRS, CDR2 YFSETQ. Deletions cut 7 bases from V and 1 base from J, with 11 bases between. CDR3 length: 13 residues. CDR3: CASGPSRNTEAFF. The CDR3 DNA reads TGCGCCAGCGGCCCCTCGAGGAACACTGAAGCTTTCTTT. The whole variable domain, filled in from reference TRBV5-1 and TRBJ1-1, reads KAGVTQTPRYLIKTRGQQVTLSCSPISGHRSVSWYQQTPGQGLQFLFEYFSETQRNKGNFPGRFSGRQFSNSRSEMNVSTLELGDSALYLCASGPSRNTEAFFGQGTRLTVV.

This sequence joins TRBV7-2 and TRBJ2-1; 7 bases are a match to TRBD2. Trimming removed 2 bases from V and 0 bases from J; junction bases left unmatched: 7. This CDR3 comprises 17 residues. Germline values: CDR1 SGHTA, CDR2 FQGNSA. CDR3 DNA: TGTGCCAGCAGCTTATTGCCTAGCGGATTCTCCTACAATGAGCAGTTCTTC. Amino acids: CASSLLPSGFSYNEQFF.

This rearrangement joins TRBV27 to TRBJ2-7; D gene unclear. Between the trimmed V and J ends, which lost 5 bases and 0 bases, there was a span of 17 bases. The CDR3 is 16 residues long. CDR1 is MNHEY and CDR2 is SMNVEV in the germline V gene (reference sequence). CDR3 loop: CASSIASGLDSYEQYF. CDR3 coding DNA: TGTGCCAGCAGTATCGCTTCCGGCCTAGACTCCTACGAGCAGTACTTC.

This rearrangement joins TRBV7-2 to TRBJ2-7, with TRBD1 matching 8 bases. The junction had 12 bases not matched to a gene; V was cut back by 5 bases and J by 6 bases. The length of the CDR3 is 15 residues. Germline CDR1 is SGHTA and CDR2 is FQGNSA. CDR3 in amino acids: CASSPDRDRLREQYV. The CDR3 nucleotides are TGTGCCAGCAGCCCGGACAGGGACCGCCTACGCGAGCAGTACGTC.

This clonotype turned up a few times. The CDR3 ends on some other residue instead of the conserved phenylalanine or tryptophan, so this is likely a read error. Because the CDR3's place on the DNA is in doubt, the DNA is left out and the CDR3 is given as listed by TCRdb. The chain employs TRBV7-8 and TRBJ2-5. CDR1 and CDR2 (germline): SGHVS, FQNEAQ. The CDR3 extends over 10 residues, inclusive of both ends. Here the CDR3 reads CASSGRCSWV.

The chain employs TRBV6-1 and TRBJ1-2; possible D gene TRBD1, 5 bases. Germline loops: CDR1 MNHNS, CDR2 SASEGT. The CDR3 is 13 amino acids. V was pared by 5 bases and J by 2 bases, with 9 bases between. CDR3 loop: CASSIRQNYGYTF. CDR3 bases: TGTGCCAGCAGTATAAGACAGAACTATGGCTACACCTTC.

In this sample, this clonotype turned up a few times. V and J are TRBV4-3 and TRBJ2-7; D is possibly TRBD1 (5 bases). Trimming shortened V by 0 bases and J by 0 bases, and 9 bases separated the two germline ends. Germline CDR1 is LGHNA and CDR2 is YSLEER. CDR3 length: 15 amino acids. The CDR3 sequence is CASSQDTTGSYEQYF. The CDR3 DNA is TGCGCCAGCAGCCAAGATACTACAGGCTCCTACGAGCAGTACTTC.

This clonotype was counted a few times. The chain employs TRBV7-3 and TRBJ2-2; possibly TRBD1 for D (6 bases). V was cut by 4 bases and J by 7 bases, with 10 bases left in between. The CDR3 contains 13 residues. CDR1 is SGHTA, CDR2 FQGTGA, per germline. CDR3 coding DNA: TGTGCCAGCAGCTCCTCAGGGGTCGGGGAGCTGTTTTTT. It is translated as CASSSSGVGELFF.

CDR3 nucleotide sequence: TGCAGTGCTAGAGCGGCAGCGAACACTGAAGCTTTCTTT. It codes for CSARAAANTEAFF. The chain carries TRBV20-1 and TRBJ1-1; D is uncertain. The germline V and J ends were trimmed by 1 base and 1 base, with 7 bases remaining between them. This CDR3 contains 13 residues. The germline gives CDR1 DFQATT, CDR2 SNEGSKA (reference sequence).

This clonotype was observed a few times. The chain joins TRBV9 to TRBJ1-6; possibly TRBD1 for D (6 bases). CDR1 is SGDLS and CDR2 is YYNGEE in the germline V gene. There are 14 residues in the CDR3. Between the trimmed V and J ends, which lost 7 bases and 5 bases, there was a span of 13 bases. The CDR3 protein is CASRGGADNSPLHF. The CDR3 coding sequence is TGTGCCAGCCGGGGGGGGGCTGATAATTCACCCCTCCACTTT.

The J gene is TRBJ2-5, the V gene TRBV6-6, with D possibly matching TRBD2 (6 bases). The germline gives CDR1 MNHNY, CDR2 SVGAGI (reference sequence). V lost 6 bases to trimming and J lost 4 bases, with 15 bases between them. This CDR3 region has 14 residues. The CDR3 here is CASSHEGGAETQYF. CDR3 nucleotides: TGTGCCAGCAGCCACGAAGGAGGGGCAGAGACCCAGTACTTC.

The chain carries TRBV10-2 and TRBJ2-5; 12 bases fit TRBD2. CDR3 size: 13 residues. Per the germline V gene, CDR1 is WSHSY and CDR2 is SAAADI. With 10 bases clipped from V and 5 bases from J, the junction kept 5 bases outside the gene matches. CDR3 in amino acids: CATGGLAGETQYF. The DNA of the CDR3 is TGCGCCACCGGGGGACTAGCGGGCGAGACCCAGTACTTC.

The CDR3 sequence: CASSELESGGELFF. The CDR3 DNA reads as TGTGCCAGCAGTGAATTGGAATCGGGAGGGGAGCTGTTTTTT. This rearrangement joins TRBV2 to TRBJ2-2; D may be TRBD2 (5 bases). Trimming took off 2 bases at V and 8 bases at J, with 12 bases between the two ends. Germline-derived CDR1 and CDR2 are SNHLY and FYNNEI. The CDR3 runs 14 residues.

This clonotype was detected only a few times. The V gene is TRBV10-2, the J gene TRBJ2-7; 7 bases map to TRBD1. Germline V gene lookup returns CDR1 WSHSY and CDR2 SAAADI. This CDR3 has 12 residues. Trimming cost V 3 bases and J 6 bases; bases outside gene matches: 2. CDR3 residues: CASSDYRGEQYV. For the CDR3, the DNA is TGCGCCAGCAGTGACTACAGGGGCGAGCAGTACGTC.

This clonotype has a handful of counts. The chain uses TRBV14 and TRBJ1-3; the D gene is possibly TRBD1 (5 bases). Germline CDR1 SGHDN, CDR2 FVKESK. With 4 bases removed from V and 7 bases from J, the gap between germline ends came to 14 bases. The CDR3 extends over 14 amino acids. The CDR3 DNA reads as TGTGCCAGCAGCCTGGGACTGGGGTTTAACACCATATATTTT. The encoded protein is CASSLGLGFNTIYF.